This T cell receptor beta chain was documented in a study of blood T cell repertoires in COVID-19. Turning to the study itself: From the United States, Italy and Spain came samples of acute and convalescent COVID-19. In each case, the material was cDNA or gDNA derived from T cells, B-cell-depleted T cells, or PBMCs.

In the study's own analysis: Amplification from reference gene primers served as the basis for estimated nucleated cell counts. Clones were sequenced by immunoSEQ multiplex PCR, and TCRdb holds only the in-frame ones, with some missing. V and J calls and clone size follow that table, whereas D and trimming were derived from the DNA. This table holds some 200,000 clones, approximately 90% found once. The CDR3 covers 17 residues. CDR1 and CDR2 (germline): LGHDT, YNNKEL (reference sequence). Deletions cut 1 base from V and 4 bases from J, with 16 bases between. The rearrangement uses TRBV3-1 (or the pseudogene TRBV3-2) and TRBJ2-2, with D perhaps TRBD2 (6 bases). Material for sequencing was peripheral blood. This receptor was identified in a man aged 25-45 years with acute or convalescent COVID-19. In DNA, the CDR3 is TGTGCCAGCAGCCAAGGGAGGGGCGAGACCTTCACCGGGGAGCTGTTTTTT. Encoded protein: CASSQGRGETFTGELFF.